This T cell receptor beta chain was retrieved from a study of blood T cell repertoires in COVID-19. On the study more broadly: Collection of acute and convalescent COVID-19 samples took place in the United States, Italy and Spain. PBMCs, B-cell-depleted T cells, or T cells were the source of the cDNA or gDNA that made up the material.

Methods used by the authors: Amplification with reference gene primers provided the estimates of nucleated cell counts. Data came from immunoSEQ multiplex PCR; TCRdb stores just in-frame clones and leaves some out. V and J calls plus clone size are reproduced from that table; the DNA served to infer D and trimming. Found here are 180,000 or so clones, 70% to 90% of them singletons; the top ten hold 7.5% to 9.5%. CDR1 is SGHTA and CDR2 is FQGNSA in the germline V gene. The length of the CDR3 is 15 residues. Trimming stripped 7 bases from V and 0 bases from J, with 13 bases between. The chain employs TRBV7-2 and TRBJ2-4; possibly TRBD2 for D (6 bases). Sequences were obtained from peripheral blood. The TCR sequence derives from a man aged 35 to 55 who had recovered from COVID-19. CDR3 DNA: TGTGCCAGCAACCCTCGGGGACTAGCCAAAAACATTCAGTACTTC. Translating gives CASNPRGLAKNIQYF.